The 24 T cell receptor beta chains in this list originate from one sample, sequenced in a study of blood T cell repertoires in COVID-19. The method was immunoSEQ multiplex PCR; TCRdb's version includes in-frame clones alone and lacks a portion of them. The table has about 94,000 clones, around 86% seen once; the top ten hold approximately 4.4%. The sequenced sample was peripheral blood. The receptors were sampled from a woman older than 75 with acute or convalescent COVID-19.

The chain recombines TRBV7-2 with TRBJ2-1, with 10 positions matching TRBD2. Germline CDR1 is SGHTA and CDR2 is FQGNSA. Losses at the gene ends were 4 bases for V and 8 bases for J; bases not matched to a gene: 5. This CDR3 spans 14 amino acids. CDR3 sequence reads: CASSSSGRDHEQFF. DNA for the CDR3: TGTGCCAGCAGCTCAAGCGGGAGGGACCATGAGCAGTTCTTC.

The chain uses TRBV4-1 and TRBJ2-2; 8 bases agree with TRBD2. V lost 4 bases and J lost 5; bases outside the gene matches: 9. The germline V gene encodes CDR1 MGHRA and CDR2 YSYEKL. The length of the CDR3 is 16 residues. The CDR3 here is CASSRFSGIGTGELFF. The CDR3 region has the DNA TGCGCCAGCAGCCGGTTTAGCGGGATAGGGACCGGGGAGCTGTTTTTT.

The rearrangement uses TRBV2 and TRBJ1-2; D unclear. Germline values: CDR1 SNHLY, CDR2 FYNNEI. Trimming left V 2 bases short and J 4 bases short, with 8 bases between. The CDR3 spans 13 residues. CDR3 nucleotide sequence: TGTGCCAGCAGTGAACCGGGGATCTATGGCTACACCTTC. Protein sequence: CASSEPGIYGYTF.

V is TRBV6-5 and J is TRBJ1-5; 8 nucleotides line up with TRBD1. In germline, CDR1 is MNHEY, CDR2 SVGAGI. This CDR3 has 15 amino acids. Trimming cost V 4 bases and J 3 bases; bases outside gene matches: 5. CDR3 amino acids: CASSSLTGDNQPQHF. The DNA of the CDR3 is TGTGCCAGCAGTTCTCTGACAGGGGACAATCAGCCCCAGCATTTT.

This clone appeared once. The chain joins TRBV30 to TRBJ2-2; 8 bases agree with TRBD1. From germline, CDR1 is GTSNPN and CDR2 SVGIG (reference sequence). CDR3 length: 14 residues. V trimming: 5 bases; J trimming: 5 bases; junction bases outside the gene matches: 7. CDR3 nucleotides: TGTGCCTGGGAGACAGGGGTTTGGACCGGGGAGCTGTTTTTT. Protein product: CAWETGVWTGELFF.

Here the CDR3 DNA reads TGTGCCAGCAGCTCGCCCGGACTAGCGGGAGGTGGGGCCAACGTCCTGACTTTC. It codes for CASSSPGLAGGGANVLTF. The chain joins TRBV5-4 to TRBJ2-6; TRBD2 matches 14 bases. Germline CDR1 reads SGHNT; CDR2 reads YYREEE (reference sequence). Trimming took 3 bases from V and 3 from J; bases not matched to a gene: 5. The CDR3 is made up of 18 amino acids.

This clone came up once. The chain employs TRBV27 and TRBJ1-1; D is uncertain. V was trimmed by 2 bases and J by 6 bases, leaving 13 bases between them. Germline-derived CDR1 and CDR2 are MNHEY and SMNVEV (reference sequence). CDR3 length equals 14 residues. The CDR3 bases are TGTGCCAGCAGTTTAGTACCGGGGTACCCTGAAGCTTTCTTT. It codes for CASSLVPGYPEAFF.

The rearrangement joins TRBV9 to TRBJ2-5; TRBD1 matches at 7 bases. V was clipped by 0 bases and J by 5 bases; unmatched bases: 10. Looked up from germline, CDR1 is SGDLS and CDR2 is YYNGEE. The CDR3 extends over 16 amino acids. This CDR3 reads CASSVGTQGLGETQYF. CDR3 sequence (DNA): TGTGCCAGCAGCGTAGGGACACAGGGGTTGGGGGAGACCCAGTACTTC.

The chain links TRBV3-1 (or the pseudogene TRBV3-2) to TRBJ1-2, with D maybe TRBD1 (5 bases). CDR1 LGHDT and CDR2 YNNKEL come from the germline V gene (reference sequence). The length of the CDR3 is 14 residues. The V and J ends lost 3 bases and 7 bases respectively, with 15 bases between them. For the CDR3, the DNA is TGTGCCAGCAGCCAGCCCGGGGGGTTAGGTGGCTACACCTTC. It translates to CASSQPGGLGGYTF.

The chain recombines TRBV3-1 (or the pseudogene TRBV3-2) with TRBJ1-1; 8 nucleotides match TRBD1. Unmatched junction bases numbered 1, after V lost 3 bases and J lost 4 bases. Germline CDR1 reads LGHDT; CDR2 reads YNNKEL (reference sequence). The CDR3 totals 13 residues. The CDR3 DNA sequence: TGTGCCAGCAGCCAGGACAGGGTCACTGAAGCTTTCTTT. This gives the protein CASSQDRVTEAFF.

This clone was detected a few times. The CDR3 DNA reads TGTGCCAGCACCTACCAGGGGGCGAACACCGGGGAGCTGTTTTTT. Protein sequence: CASTYQGANTGELFF. The chain employs TRBV6-5 and TRBJ2-2, with 7 bases aligning to TRBD1. This CDR3 has 15 amino acids. Germline V gene data show CDR1 as MNHEY and CDR2 as SVGAGI. The ends lost 7 bases at V and 0 bases at J; junction bases unmatched: 5.

This sequence joins TRBV30 and TRBJ1-1; D not certain. With 5 bases removed from V and 4 bases from J, the gap between germline ends came to 20 bases. The CDR3 runs 15 residues. CDR1 and CDR2 (germline): GTSNPN, SVGIG (reference sequence). The CDR3 coding sequence is TGTGCCTGGCCCCGCGGGCCCGGGTTGGGCACTGAAGCTTTCTTT. It encodes CAWPRGPGLGTEAFF.

The chain joins TRBV27 to TRBJ2-7, with a tentative D call TRBD1 (6 bases). Trimming shortened V by 4 bases and J by 2 bases, and 18 bases separated the two germline ends. The germline V gene encodes CDR1 MNHEY and CDR2 SMNVEV (reference sequence). This CDR3 has 16 amino acids. The DNA for the CDR3 is TGTGCCAGCAGTTCCCCGGGGCAGGGGAGAACCTACGAGCAGTACTTC. Its translation is CASSSPGQGRTYEQYF.

V and J are TRBV23-1 and TRBJ2-7, with 10 nucleotides matching TRBD1. TRBV23-1 is an ORF, and what it does is uncertain. J was trimmed by 5 bases and V by 6 bases; bases with no gene match: 7. This CDR3 comprises 14 residues. The CDR3 reads CASSPPGQGDEQYF. The CDR3 DNA reads TGCGCCAGCAGCCCACCCGGACAGGGGGACGAGCAGTACTTC.

Only a few counts were recorded for this clone. The chain links TRBV7-9 to TRBJ1-1; D is perhaps TRBD1 (6 bases). CDR3 length: 15 residues. Germline CDR1 is SEHNR and CDR2 is FQNEAQ (reference sequence). Trimming took 4 bases from V and 0 from J, leaving 12 bases between them. The CDR3 protein is CASSSWTEMNTEAFF. The CDR3 DNA reads TGTGCCAGCAGCTCGTGGACAGAAATGAACACTGAAGCTTTCTTT.

The chain links TRBV25-1 to TRBJ1-1; D is possibly TRBD1 (6 bases). CDR1 and CDR2 from the germline V gene are MGHDK and SYGVNS. Trimming took 3 bases from V and 3 from J, leaving 8 bases between them. The CDR3 is 13 amino acids. CDR3 in DNA: TGTGCCAGCAGTGATCAGGGGCACACTGAAGCTTTCTTT. It is translated as CASSDQGHTEAFF. The variable domain in full, completed from reference TRBV25-1 and TRBJ1-1, reads EADIYQTPRYLVIGTGKKITLECSQTMGHDKMYWYQQDPGMELHLIHYSYGVNSTEKGDLSSESTVSRIRTEHFPLTLESARPSHTSQYLCASSDQGHTEAFFGQGTRLTVV.

This clone has only one observation. The gene calls are TRBV20-1 and TRBJ2-7; possibly TRBD1 for D (6 bases). The CDR3 is 12 amino acids. The germline V and J ends were trimmed by 3 bases and 2 bases, with 8 bases remaining between them. Germline lookup yields CDR1 DFQATT and CDR2 SNEGSKA (reference sequence). The CDR3 here is CSASQGTYEQYF. In DNA, the CDR3 is TGCAGTGCTAGTCAGGGGACCTACGAGCAGTACTTC.

This chain connects TRBV25-1 to TRBJ2-7, with D perhaps matching TRBD1 (7 bases). Germline assignment: CDR1 MGHDK and CDR2 SYGVNS. The CDR3 extends over 14 amino acids. V was cut by 6 bases and J by 3 bases, with 15 bases left in between. CDR3 sequence reads: CASRNRGGGYEQYF. As DNA, the CDR3 is TGTGCCAGCAGGAACAGGGGAGGAGGCTACGAGCAGTACTTC.

The chain recombines TRBV7-2 with TRBJ2-1, with 15 bases matching TRBD2. The CDR3 has 14 residues. Germline trimming cut 5 bases from V and 9 bases from J; bases unmatched to any gene: 2. Germline CDR1 SGHTA, CDR2 FQGNSA. This CDR3 reads CASSPGLAGGEQFF. The DNA of the CDR3 is TGTGCCAGCAGCCCGGGACTAGCGGGGGGTGAGCAGTTCTTC. The entire variable domain, with the rest obtained from reference TRBV7-2 and TRBJ2-1, is as follows: GAGVSQSPSNKVTEKGKDVELRCDPISGHTALYWYRQSLGQGLEFLIYFQGNSAPDKSGLPSDRFSAERTGGSVSTLTIQRTQQEDSAVYLCASSPGLAGGEQFFGPGTRLTVL.

This clone came up once. The chain carries TRBV4-2 and TRBJ2-5; 7 bases fit TRBD1. The CDR3 runs to 16 residues. With V trimmed by 0 bases and J by 5 bases, 9 bases remained unmatched. Germline CDR1 and CDR2: LGHNA and YNFKEQ. As DNA, the CDR3 is TGTGCCAGCAGCCAAGATCACCCCAGGGGGTTGGAGACCCAGTACTTC. This codes for CASSQDHPRGLETQYF.

The rearrangement joins TRBV11-2 to TRBJ2-3; 10 bases map to TRBD2. The germline V gene has CDR1 SGHAT and CDR2 FQNNGV. CDR3 size: 16 residues. The junction had 4 bases not matched to a gene; V was cut back by 2 bases and J by 2 bases. CDR3 residues: CASSLLAGVPTDTQYF. CDR3 nucleotides: TGTGCCAGCAGCTTACTAGCGGGGGTTCCCACAGATACGCAGTATTTT. The whole variable domain, remainder taken from reference TRBV11-2 and TRBJ2-3, is EAGVAQSPRYKIIEKRQSVAFWCNPISGHATLYWYQQILGQGPKLLIQFQNNGVVDDSQLPKDRFSAERLKGVDSTLKIQPAKLEDSAVYLCASSLLAGVPTDTQYFGPGTRLTVL.

The chain carries TRBV2 and TRBJ2-1; 8 positions match TRBD2. From germline, CDR1 is SNHLY and CDR2 FYNNEI. CDR3 size: 15 residues. The trim removed 6 bases at V and 0 bases at J, leaving 4 bases unmatched. The CDR3 nucleotides read TGTGCCAGCAGGACTAGCGAGAGCTCCTACAATGAGCAGTTCTTC. As protein: CASRTSESSYNEQFF.

The chain has TRBV6-5 and TRBJ1-5; D possibly corresponds to TRBD1 (6 bases). The V end was cut by 8 bases, the J end by 6 bases, with 11 bases between. The CDR3 consists of 12 residues. Germline loops: CDR1 MNHEY, CDR2 SVGAGI. CDR3 protein: CASYREGQPQHF. DNA for the CDR3: TGTGCCAGCTACAGGGAAGGTCAGCCCCAGCATTTT.

This sequence joins TRBV5-1 and TRBJ1-4, with 9 bases matching TRBD1. The germline gives CDR1 SGHRS, CDR2 YFSETQ. V lost 5 bases to trimming and J lost 6 bases; unmatched junction nucleotides: 5. The CDR3 totals 14 residues. The CDR3 DNA reads as TGCGCCAGCAGAACCGGGACAGGGTATGAAAAACTGTTTTTT. Residues: CASRTGTGYEKLFF.